This T cell receptor (beta chain) was documented in a study of blood T cell repertoires in COVID-19. The CDR3 consists of 15 residues. Losses at the gene ends were 6 bases for V and 6 bases for J; bases not matched to a gene: 15. The V gene's germline CDR1 is SQVTM and CDR2 ANQGSEA. Some clones are missing from TCRdb's copy, which holds only in-frame ones; the method was immunoSEQ multiplex PCR. The sample has hundreds of thousands of clones, more than 85% seen once. This sequence was found in a woman between 25 and 40 years old who had recovered from COVID-19. The chain uses TRBV29-1 and TRBJ2-5; 8 positions agree with TRBD2. Source material: PBMCs or T cells enriched from blood (not recorded which). Here the CDR3 DNA reads TGCAGCGTGGGGGGGTGGGTTACTAGCGGCCAGACCCAGTACTTC. Its translation: CSVGGWVTSGQTQYF.